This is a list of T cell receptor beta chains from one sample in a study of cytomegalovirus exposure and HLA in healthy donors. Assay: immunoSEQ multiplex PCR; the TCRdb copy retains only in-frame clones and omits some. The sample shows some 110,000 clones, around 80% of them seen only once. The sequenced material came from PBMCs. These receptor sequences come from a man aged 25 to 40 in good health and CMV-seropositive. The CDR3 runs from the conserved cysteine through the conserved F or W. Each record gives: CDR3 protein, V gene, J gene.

cdr3_aa: CASSVDGTPNTAKNIQYF; v_call: TRBV9; j_call: TRBJ2-4
cdr3_aa: CASSPPGAGGGQPQHF; v_call: TRBV18; j_call: TRBJ1-5
cdr3_aa: CASSPSGGEPLDTQYF; v_call: TRBV7-9; j_call: TRBJ2-3
cdr3_aa: CAIGSGRGTYEQYF; v_call: TRBV10-3; j_call: NA
cdr3_aa: CASSVAGTGRWELFF; v_call: TRBV7-8; j_call: TRBJ1-4
cdr3_aa: CASSATSGGTDTQYF; v_call: TRBV5-6; j_call: TRBJ2-3
cdr3_aa: CAWSSSTRSYNSPLHF; v_call: TRBV30; j_call: TRBJ1-6
cdr3_aa: CASRQGAFREQYF; v_call: TRBV28; j_call: TRBJ2-7
cdr3_aa: CASSSSSGGSETLLYGYTF; v_call: TRBV28; j_call: TRBJ1-2
cdr3_aa: CASSPKGSVIYEQYF; v_call: TRBV11-2; j_call: TRBJ2-7
cdr3_aa: CASSNGGEAARANTGELFF; v_call: TRBV21-1; j_call: TRBJ2-2
cdr3_aa: CASSAFGTEAFF; v_call: TRBV2; j_call: TRBJ1-1
cdr3_aa: CAWSAIGGSGNTIYF; v_call: TRBV30; j_call: TRBJ1-3
cdr3_aa: CASSLGGTSSSTDTQYF; v_call: TRBV11-3; j_call: TRBJ2-3
cdr3_aa: CASSLLPDRVNQPQHF; v_call: TRBV5-1; j_call: TRBJ1-5
cdr3_aa: CASSPVTSGGGSSYEQYF; v_call: TRBV4-1; j_call: TRBJ2-7
cdr3_aa: CASGVSGGTKYNEQFF; v_call: TRBV7-3; j_call: TRBJ2-1
cdr3_aa: CASSLGAGEQFF; v_call: TRBV6-4; j_call: TRBJ2-1
cdr3_aa: CASSLLRGRGSPLHF; v_call: TRBV2; j_call: TRBJ1-6
cdr3_aa: CASSSTGVGETQYF; v_call: TRBV5-4; j_call: TRBJ2-5
cdr3_aa: CASRYRVDTEAFF; v_call: TRBV10-2; j_call: TRBJ1-1
cdr3_aa: CASSEPGRGNTIYF; v_call: TRBV28; j_call: TRBJ1-3
cdr3_aa: CASSLTASFGENLFF; v_call: TRBV5-5; j_call: TRBJ1-4
cdr3_aa: CASSWGGRGAYEQYF; v_call: TRBV5-1; j_call: TRBJ2-7
cdr3_aa: CAISGRANYMFF; v_call: TRBV10-3; j_call: TRBJ2-1
cdr3_aa: CASSLGAAVSGNTIYF; v_call: TRBV7-8; j_call: TRBJ1-3
cdr3_aa: CASSLSSEGGAGYTF; v_call: TRBV5-1; j_call: TRBJ1-2
cdr3_aa: CSVEGYRNQETQYF; v_call: TRBV29-1; j_call: TRBJ2-5
cdr3_aa: CASSISGATDTQYF; v_call: TRBV19; j_call: TRBJ2-3
cdr3_aa: CASSYDGAYEQYF; v_call: TRBV6-5; j_call: TRBJ2-7
cdr3_aa: CASSLAWGDQRNTIYF; v_call: TRBV7-9; j_call: TRBJ1-3
cdr3_aa: CASSESVQRHASTDTQYF; v_call: TRBV10-1; j_call: TRBJ2-3
cdr3_aa: CASSLWVSDGYTF; v_call: TRBV28; j_call: TRBJ1-2
cdr3_aa: CASTNPQGLETQYF; v_call: TRBV28; j_call: TRBJ2-5
cdr3_aa: CASSLVRGGEKLFF; v_call: TRBV5-1; j_call: TRBJ1-4
cdr3_aa: CASRIMAGAPNTEAFF; v_call: TRBV19; j_call: TRBJ1-1
cdr3_aa: CASSFGLAGPASTDTQYF; v_call: TRBV27; j_call: TRBJ2-3
cdr3_aa: CSVALAKNIQYF; v_call: TRBV29-1; j_call: TRBJ2-4
cdr3_aa: CAWSETTGWGTGELFF; v_call: TRBV30; j_call: TRBJ2-2
cdr3_aa: CASSQDLGGGGTDTQYF; v_call: TRBV4-2; j_call: TRBJ2-3
cdr3_aa: CASSFEGELFF; v_call: TRBV7-9; j_call: TRBJ2-2
cdr3_aa: CASSLIGSNQPQHF; v_call: TRBV27; j_call: TRBJ1-5
cdr3_aa: CASRGTFRNTQYF; v_call: TRBV28; j_call: TRBJ2-3
cdr3_aa: CASSYSRITEAFF; v_call: TRBV6-6; j_call: TRBJ1-1
cdr3_aa: CASSQGWEGGSSYNEQFF; v_call: TRBV4-2; j_call: TRBJ2-1
cdr3_aa: CASRWDRTTEAFF; v_call: TRBV10-2; j_call: TRBJ1-1
cdr3_aa: CASSLGSPEFF; v_call: TRBV7-9; j_call: TRBJ2-1
cdr3_aa: CASSMQQTGGELETQYF; v_call: TRBV27; j_call: TRBJ2-5
cdr3_aa: CASRRPGTGASGELFF; v_call: TRBV4-1; j_call: TRBJ2-2
cdr3_aa: CASSIGRGRVEAFF; v_call: TRBV19; j_call: TRBJ1-1
cdr3_aa: CASSLGPDRGNNSPLHF; v_call: TRBV5-1; j_call: TRBJ1-6
cdr3_aa: CASSGDRHTGELFF; v_call: TRBV5-4; j_call: TRBJ2-2
cdr3_aa: CASNPSGGRQPQHF; v_call: TRBV19; j_call: TRBJ1-5
cdr3_aa: CASSLQGAFGQPQHF; v_call: TRBV2; j_call: TRBJ1-5
cdr3_aa: CASSLDRESTEAFF; v_call: TRBV11-1; j_call: TRBJ1-1